Sequencing of this TCR beta chain was carried out in a study of blood T cell repertoires in COVID-19. Study at large: The origin of the acute and convalescent COVID-19 samples was the United States, Italy and Spain.

The CDR3 is 15 residues long. Germline CDR1 is SGDLS and CDR2 is YYNGEE. J was trimmed by 7 bases and V by 0 bases; bases with no gene match: 2. The protocol was immunoSEQ multiplex PCR, while the TCRdb copy is restricted to in-frame clones and leaves out a portion. The data contain over 350,000 clones, about 90% of them seen just once; the ten biggest clones take up about 2.1%. Sequencing was carried out using PBMCs or T cells enriched from blood (not recorded which). The rearrangement links TRBV9 to TRBJ1-6; 9 bases align to TRBD1. The sequence derives from a woman under 30 with acute COVID-19. CDR3: CASSVGGTGNSPLHF. The CDR3, as DNA: TGTGCCAGCAGCGTAGGTGGGACAGGGAATTCACCCCTCCACTTT.